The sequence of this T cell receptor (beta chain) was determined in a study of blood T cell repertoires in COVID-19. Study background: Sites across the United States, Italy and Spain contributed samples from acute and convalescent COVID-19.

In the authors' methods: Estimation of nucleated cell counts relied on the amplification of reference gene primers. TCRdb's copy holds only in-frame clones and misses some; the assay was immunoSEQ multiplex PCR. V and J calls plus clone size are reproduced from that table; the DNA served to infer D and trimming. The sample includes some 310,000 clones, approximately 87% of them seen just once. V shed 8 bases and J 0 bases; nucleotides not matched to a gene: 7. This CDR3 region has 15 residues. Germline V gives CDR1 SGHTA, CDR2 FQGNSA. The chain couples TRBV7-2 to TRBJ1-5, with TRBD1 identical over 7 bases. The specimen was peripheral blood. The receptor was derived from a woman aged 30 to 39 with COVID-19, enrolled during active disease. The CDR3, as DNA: TGTGCCAGCCGGCTAGGGGGCTATAGCAATCAGCCCCAGCATTTT. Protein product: CASRLGGYSNQPQHF. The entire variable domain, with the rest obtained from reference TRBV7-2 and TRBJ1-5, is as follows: GAGVSQSPSNKVTEKGKDVELRCDPISGHTALYWYRQSLGQGLEFLIYFQGNSAPDKSGLPSDRFSAERTGGSVSTLTIQRTQQEDSAVYLCASRLGGYSNQPQHFGDGTRLSIL.